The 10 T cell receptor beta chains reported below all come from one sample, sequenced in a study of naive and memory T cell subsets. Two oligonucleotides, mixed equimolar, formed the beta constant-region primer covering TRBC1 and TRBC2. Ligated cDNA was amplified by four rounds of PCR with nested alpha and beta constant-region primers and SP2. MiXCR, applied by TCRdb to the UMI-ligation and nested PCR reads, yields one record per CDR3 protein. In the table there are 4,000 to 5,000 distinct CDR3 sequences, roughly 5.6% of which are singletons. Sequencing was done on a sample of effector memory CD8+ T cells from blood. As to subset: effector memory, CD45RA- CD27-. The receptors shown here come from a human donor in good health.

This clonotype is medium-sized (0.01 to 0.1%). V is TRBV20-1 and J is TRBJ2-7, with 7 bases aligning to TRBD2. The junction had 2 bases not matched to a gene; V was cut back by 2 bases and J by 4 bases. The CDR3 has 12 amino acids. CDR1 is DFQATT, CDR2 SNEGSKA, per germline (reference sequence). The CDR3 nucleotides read TGCAGTGCTAGACTAGCGGAGTACGAGCAGTACTTC. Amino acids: CSARLAEYEQYF.

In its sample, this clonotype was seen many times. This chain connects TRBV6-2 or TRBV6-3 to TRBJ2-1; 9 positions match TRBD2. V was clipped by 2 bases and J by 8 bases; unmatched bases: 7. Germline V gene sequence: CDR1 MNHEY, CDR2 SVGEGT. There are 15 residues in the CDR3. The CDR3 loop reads CASSYAGGPVDEQFF. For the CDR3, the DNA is TGTGCCAGCAGTTACGCGGGAGGGCCTGTGGATGAGCAGTTCTTC.

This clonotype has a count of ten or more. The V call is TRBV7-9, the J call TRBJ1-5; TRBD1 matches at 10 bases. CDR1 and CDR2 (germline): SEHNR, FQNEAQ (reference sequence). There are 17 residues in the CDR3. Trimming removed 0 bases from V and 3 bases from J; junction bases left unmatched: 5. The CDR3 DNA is TGTGCCAGCAGCTTAGCTGGGACAGGGGTTATCAATCAGCCCCAGCATTTT. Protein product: CASSLAGTGVINQPQHF.

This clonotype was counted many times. The CDR3 loop reads CSARATSVLEQYF. CDR3 nucleotides: TGCAGTGCTAGGGCGACTAGCGTTCTAGAGCAGTACTTC. V gene TRBV20-1 combines with J gene TRBJ2-7; 8 nucleotides line up with TRBD2. The CDR3 spans 13 residues. The ends lost 3 bases at V and 7 bases at J; junction bases unmatched: 8. The germline V gene has CDR1 DFQATT and CDR2 SNEGSKA (reference sequence).

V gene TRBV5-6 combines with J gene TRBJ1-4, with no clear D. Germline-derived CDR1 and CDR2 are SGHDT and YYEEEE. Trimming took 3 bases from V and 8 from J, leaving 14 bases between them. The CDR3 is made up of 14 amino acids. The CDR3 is CASSSQLVWEKLFF. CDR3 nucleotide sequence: TGTGCCAGCAGCTCCCAACTGGTTTGGGAAAAACTGTTTTTT. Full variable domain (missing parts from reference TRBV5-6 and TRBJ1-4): DAGVTQSPTHLIKTRGQQVTLRCSPKSGHDTVSWYQQALGQGPQFIFQYYEEEERQRGNFPDRFSGHQFPNYSSELNVNALLLGDSALYLCASSSQLVWEKLFFGSGTQLSVL.

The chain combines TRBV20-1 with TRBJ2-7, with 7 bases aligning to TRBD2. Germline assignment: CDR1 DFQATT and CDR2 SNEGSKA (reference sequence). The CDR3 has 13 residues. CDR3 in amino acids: CRSARESTYEQYF. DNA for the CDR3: TGCAGGTCTGCGCGGGAGTCCACCTACGAGCAGTACTTC.

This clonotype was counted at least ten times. This CDR3 is CASSRQSGNTIYF. CDR3 coding DNA: TGTGCCAGCAGTCGACAGTCTGGAAACACCATATATTTT. The chain is built from TRBV28 and TRBJ1-3; perhaps TRBD1 as D (5 bases). The germline V and J ends were trimmed by 5 bases and 1 base, with 6 bases remaining between them. Germline V CDR1 and CDR2: MDHEN, SYDVKM. CDR3 size: 13 residues.

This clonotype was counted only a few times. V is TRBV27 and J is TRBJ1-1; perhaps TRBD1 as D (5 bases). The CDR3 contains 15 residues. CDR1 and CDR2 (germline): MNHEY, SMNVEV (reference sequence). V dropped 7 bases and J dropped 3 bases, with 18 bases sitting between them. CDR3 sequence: CASKSQAGGDTEAFF. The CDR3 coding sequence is TGTGCCAGCAAAAGTCAAGCGGGGGGGGACACTGAAGCTTTCTTT.

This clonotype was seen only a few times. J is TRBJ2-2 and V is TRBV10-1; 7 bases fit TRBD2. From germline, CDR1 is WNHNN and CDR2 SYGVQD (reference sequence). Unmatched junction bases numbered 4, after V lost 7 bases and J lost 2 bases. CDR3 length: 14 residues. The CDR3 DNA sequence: TGCGCCAGCAATAGCGGGCATAACACCGGGGAGCTGTTTTTT. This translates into CASNSGHNTGELFF.

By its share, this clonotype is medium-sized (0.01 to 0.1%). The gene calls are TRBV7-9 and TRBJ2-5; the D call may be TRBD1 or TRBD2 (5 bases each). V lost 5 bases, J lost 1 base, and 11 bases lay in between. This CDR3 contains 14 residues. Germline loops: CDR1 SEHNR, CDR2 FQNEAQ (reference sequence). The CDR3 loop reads CASSQGTVQETQYF. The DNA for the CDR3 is TGTGCCAGCAGCCAAGGGACGGTCCAAGAGACCCAGTACTTC.